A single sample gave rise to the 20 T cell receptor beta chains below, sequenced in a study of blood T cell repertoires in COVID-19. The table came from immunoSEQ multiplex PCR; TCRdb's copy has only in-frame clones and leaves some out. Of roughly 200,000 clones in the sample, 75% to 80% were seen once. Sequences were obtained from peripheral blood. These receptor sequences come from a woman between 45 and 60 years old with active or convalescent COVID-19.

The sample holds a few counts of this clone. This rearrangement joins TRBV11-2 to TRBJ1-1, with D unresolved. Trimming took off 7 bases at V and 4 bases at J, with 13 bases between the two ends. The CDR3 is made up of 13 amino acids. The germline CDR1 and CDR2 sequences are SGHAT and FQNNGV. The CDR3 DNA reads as TGTGCCAGCAACTCGGGAGGGAGCACTGAAGCTTTCTTT. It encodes CASNSGGSTEAFF.

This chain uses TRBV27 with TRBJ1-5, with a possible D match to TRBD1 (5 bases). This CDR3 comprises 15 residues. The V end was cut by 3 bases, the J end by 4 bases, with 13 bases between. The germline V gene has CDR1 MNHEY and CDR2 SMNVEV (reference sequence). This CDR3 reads CASSFGQGLNQPQHF. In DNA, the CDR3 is TGTGCCAGCAGTTTTGGGCAGGGCTTAAATCAGCCCCAGCATTTT.

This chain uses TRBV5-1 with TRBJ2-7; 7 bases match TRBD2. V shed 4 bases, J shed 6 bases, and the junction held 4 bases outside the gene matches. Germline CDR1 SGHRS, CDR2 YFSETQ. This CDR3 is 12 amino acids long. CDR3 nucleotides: TGCGCCAGCAGCCTCAGCGGGATCGAGCAGTACTTC. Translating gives CASSLSGIEQYF.

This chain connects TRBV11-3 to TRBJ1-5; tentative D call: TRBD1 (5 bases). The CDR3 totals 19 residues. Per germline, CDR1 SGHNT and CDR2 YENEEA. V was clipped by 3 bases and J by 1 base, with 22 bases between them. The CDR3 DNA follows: TGTGCCAGCAGCTTGCTAAAATCGGCGGGGGGAAAGAGCAATCAGCCCCAGCATTTT. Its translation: CASSLLKSAGGKSNQPQHF.

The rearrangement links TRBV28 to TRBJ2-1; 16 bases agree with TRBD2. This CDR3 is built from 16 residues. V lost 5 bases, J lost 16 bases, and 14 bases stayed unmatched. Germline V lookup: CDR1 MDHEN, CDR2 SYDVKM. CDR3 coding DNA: TGTGCCAGCAGTGTAACCGGGACTAGCGGGAGGGTGAAGGAATTCTTC. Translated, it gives CASSVTGTSGRVKEFF.

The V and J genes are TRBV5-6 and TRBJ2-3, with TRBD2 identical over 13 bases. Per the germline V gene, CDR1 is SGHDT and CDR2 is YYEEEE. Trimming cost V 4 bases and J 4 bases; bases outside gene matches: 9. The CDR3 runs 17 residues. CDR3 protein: CASSPAGTSGMADTQYF. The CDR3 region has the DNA TGTGCCAGCAGCCCCGCCGGGACTAGCGGGATGGCAGATACGCAGTATTTT.

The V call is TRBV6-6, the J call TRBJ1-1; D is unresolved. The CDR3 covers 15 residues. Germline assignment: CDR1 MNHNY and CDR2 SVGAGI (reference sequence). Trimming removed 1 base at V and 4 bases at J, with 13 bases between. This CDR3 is CASSYYSQEGTEAFF. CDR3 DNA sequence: TGTGCCAGCAGTTACTATTCCCAGGAGGGCACTGAAGCTTTCTTT.

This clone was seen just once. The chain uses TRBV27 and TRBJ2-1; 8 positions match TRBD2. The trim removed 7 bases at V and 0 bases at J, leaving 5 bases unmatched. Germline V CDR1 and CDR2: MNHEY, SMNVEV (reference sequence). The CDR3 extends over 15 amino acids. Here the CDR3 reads CASNPSGSSYNEQFF. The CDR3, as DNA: TGTGCCAGCAACCCCAGCGGGAGCTCCTACAATGAGCAGTTCTTC.

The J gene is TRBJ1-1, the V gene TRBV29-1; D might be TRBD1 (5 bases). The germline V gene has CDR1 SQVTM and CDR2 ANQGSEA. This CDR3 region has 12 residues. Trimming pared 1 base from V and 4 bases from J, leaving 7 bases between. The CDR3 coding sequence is TGCAGCGTTGAAGCGGGGGGCACTGAAGCTTTCTTT. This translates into CSVEAGGTEAFF.

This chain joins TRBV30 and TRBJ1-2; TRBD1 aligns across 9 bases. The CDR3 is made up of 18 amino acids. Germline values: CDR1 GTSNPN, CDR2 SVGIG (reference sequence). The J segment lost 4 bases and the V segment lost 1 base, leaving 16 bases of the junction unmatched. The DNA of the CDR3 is TGTGCCTGGAGTGCAACCGGGACAGGGAAGGAGGGAGGCTATGGCTACACCTTC. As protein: CAWSATGTGKEGGYGYTF.

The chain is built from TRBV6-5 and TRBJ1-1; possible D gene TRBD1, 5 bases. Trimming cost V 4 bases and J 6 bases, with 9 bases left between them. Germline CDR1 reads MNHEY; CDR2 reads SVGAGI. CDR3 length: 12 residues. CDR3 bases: TGTGCCAGCAGTTCCCCGACAGCTGAAGCTTTCTTT. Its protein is CASSSPTAEAFF.

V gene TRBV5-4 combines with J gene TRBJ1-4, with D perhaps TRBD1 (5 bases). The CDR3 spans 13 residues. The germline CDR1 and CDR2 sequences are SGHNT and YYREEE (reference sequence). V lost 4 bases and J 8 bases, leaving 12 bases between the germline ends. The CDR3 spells CASSPGGVEKLFF. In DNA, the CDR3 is TGTGCCAGCAGCCCCGGGGGGGTGGAAAAACTGTTTTTT.

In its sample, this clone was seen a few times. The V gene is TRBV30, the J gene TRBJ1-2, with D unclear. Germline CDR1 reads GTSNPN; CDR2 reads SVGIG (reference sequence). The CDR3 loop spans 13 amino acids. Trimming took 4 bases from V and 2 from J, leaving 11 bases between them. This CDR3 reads CAWNSRGNYGYTF. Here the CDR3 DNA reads TGTGCCTGGAATTCTCGGGGAAACTATGGCTACACCTTC.

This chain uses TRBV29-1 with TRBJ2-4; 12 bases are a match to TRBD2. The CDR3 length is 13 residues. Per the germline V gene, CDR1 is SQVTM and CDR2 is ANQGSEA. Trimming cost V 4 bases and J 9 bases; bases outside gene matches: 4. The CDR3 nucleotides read TGCAGCGTTGGACTAGCGGGAGAAGTCATTCAGTACTTC. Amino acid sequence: CSVGLAGEVIQYF.

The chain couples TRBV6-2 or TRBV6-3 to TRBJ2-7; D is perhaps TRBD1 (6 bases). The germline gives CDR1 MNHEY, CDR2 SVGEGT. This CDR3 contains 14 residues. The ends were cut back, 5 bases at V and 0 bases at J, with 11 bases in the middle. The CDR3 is CASSDHRDSYEQYF. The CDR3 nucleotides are TGTGCCAGCAGTGATCACAGGGACTCCTACGAGCAGTACTTC.

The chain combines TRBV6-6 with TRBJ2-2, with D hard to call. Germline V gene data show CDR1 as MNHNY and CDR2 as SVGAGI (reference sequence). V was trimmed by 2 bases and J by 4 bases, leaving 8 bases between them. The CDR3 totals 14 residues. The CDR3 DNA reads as TGTGCCAGCAGTTACAGACGAGGCACCGGGGAGCTGTTTTTT. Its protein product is CASSYRRGTGELFF.

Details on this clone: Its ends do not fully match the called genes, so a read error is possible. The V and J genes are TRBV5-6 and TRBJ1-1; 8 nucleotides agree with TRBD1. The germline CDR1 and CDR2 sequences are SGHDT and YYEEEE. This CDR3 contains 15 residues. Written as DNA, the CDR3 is TGTGCCAACAGCGGAGACAGGGGTCAATACACTGAAGCTTTCTTT. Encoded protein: CANSGDRGQYTEAFF.

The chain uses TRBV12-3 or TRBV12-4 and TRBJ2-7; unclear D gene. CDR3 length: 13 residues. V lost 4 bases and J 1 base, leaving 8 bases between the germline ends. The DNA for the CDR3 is TGTGCCAGCAGTTCCTCCAGGTCCTACGAGCAGTACTTC. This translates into CASSSSRSYEQYF.

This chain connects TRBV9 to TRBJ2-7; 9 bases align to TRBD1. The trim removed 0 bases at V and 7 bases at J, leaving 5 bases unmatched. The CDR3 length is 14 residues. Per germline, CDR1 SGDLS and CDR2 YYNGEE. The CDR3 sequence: CASSVETGGIEQYF. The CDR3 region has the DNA TGTGCCAGCAGCGTAGAAACAGGGGGCATAGAGCAGTACTTC.

CDR3 region: CASAQGASGYTF. The CDR3 bases are TGTGCCAGCGCGCAGGGGGCAAGTGGCTACACCTTC. The V gene is TRBV2, the J gene TRBJ1-2; 8 positions match TRBD1. The V gene end was trimmed by 8 bases and the J gene end by 7 bases; junction bases not matched to a gene: 6. CDR1 and CDR2 from the germline V gene are SNHLY and FYNNEI. This CDR3 is built from 12 residues.